A single sample is the source of the 15 T cell receptor beta chains below, sequenced in a study of T-cell reconstitution after alpha-beta-depleted transplantation in children. This sample's TCRbeta library carried unique molecular identifier barcodes. TCRdb re-derived calls from the PCR reads in MiXCR, one entry per CDR3 protein. The sample includes some 350,000 distinct CDR3 sequences, under 20% of them seen just once. The sample was PBMCs, mostly from graft donor cells, taken 360 days after TCRalphabeta/CD19-depleted stem cell transplant. The receptors were sampled from a male patient between 2 and 15 years old who had a stem cell transplant for acute lymphoblastic leukemia, so the T cells may come from the graft donor.

V is TRBV3-1 and J is TRBJ1-3, with no clear D. The V gene lost 1 base and the J gene lost 1 base, with 14 bases spanning the gap. The CDR3 is 17 amino acids. Germline CDR1 is LGHDT and CDR2 is YNNKEL (reference sequence). CDR3 DNA: TGTGCCAGCAGCCAAGCGGTGGGATGGCGGTCTGGAAACACCATATATTTT. Amino acids: CASSQAVGWRSGNTIYF.

There are a few counts of this clonotype. CDR3 residues: CASSYWGETQYF. CDR3 bases: TGTGCCAGCAGTTACTGGGGAGAGACCCAGTACTTC. V is TRBV6-2 or TRBV6-3 and J is TRBJ2-5; D is unresolved. V lost 1 base to trimming and J lost 4 bases, with 4 bases between them. Germline V lookup: CDR1 MNHEY, CDR2 SVGEGT. This CDR3 is 12 amino acids long.

This clonotype was counted a few times. This rearrangement joins TRBV12-3 or TRBV12-4 to TRBJ2-1, with 10 bases identical to TRBD2. J lost 2 bases, V lost 3 bases, and 7 bases had no gene match. The CDR3 extends over 17 amino acids. The CDR3 DNA is TGTGCCAGCAGTTTTCCGACCCTAGCGGGGGCCTACAATGAGCAGTTCTTC. Protein sequence: CASSFPTLAGAYNEQFF.

This clonotype has more than one count but fewer than ten. The rearrangement joins TRBV20-1 to TRBJ1-5; TRBD1 aligns across 8 bases. Germline CDR1 and CDR2: DFQATT and SNEGSKA (reference sequence). Trimming took 3 bases from V and 6 from J; bases not matched to a gene: 7. CDR3 length equals 14 residues. DNA of the CDR3: TGCAGTGCTAGGGCTTCCGGGACAGGTCAGCCCCAGCATTTT. It translates to CSARASGTGQPQHF.

This chain connects TRBV28 to TRBJ2-1; D perhaps matches TRBD2 (6 bases). CDR1 and CDR2 (germline): MDHEN, SYDVKM. V was cut by 3 bases and J by 2 bases, with 14 bases left in between. This CDR3 region has 16 residues. The CDR3 DNA follows: TGTGCCAGCAGTTTTCCCTCAGGCGGGGCCTACAATGAGCAGTTCTTC. Residues: CASSFPSGGAYNEQFF.

This clonotype has more than one count but fewer than ten. V gene TRBV28 combines with J gene TRBJ2-1; 7 bases are shared with TRBD1. V gave up 6 bases and J gave up 7 bases; unmatched junction bases: 9. The CDR3 sequence is 14 residues long. Germline CDR1 reads MDHEN; CDR2 reads SYDVKM. The CDR3 nucleotides read TGTGCCAGCAGAGGGACAGTATGGGCTAATGAGCAGTTCTTC. Translated: CASRGTVWANEQFF. Together with reference TRBV28 and TRBJ2-1, the CDR3 gives the full variable domain: DVKVTQSSRYLVKRTGEKVFLECVQDMDHENMFWYRQDPGLGLRLIYFSYDVKMKEKGDIPEGYSVSREKKERFSLILESASTNQTSMYLCASRGTVWANEQFFGPGTRLTVL.

This clonotype has a count of ten or more. The rearrangement links TRBV5-5 to TRBJ2-4, with D unresolved. V gave up 0 bases and J gave up 8 bases, with 9 bases separating them. The germline CDR1 and CDR2 sequences are SGHKS and YYEKEE (reference sequence). The CDR3 extends over 13 amino acids. CDR3 protein: CASSLDSWDIQYF. The DNA of the CDR3 is TGTGCCAGCAGCTTGGACAGTTGGGACATTCAGTACTTC.

This clonotype was recorded at least ten times. The rearrangement joins TRBV7-2 to TRBJ2-7, with 7 bases matching TRBD1. The V segment lost 5 bases and the J segment 3 bases; nucleotides outside the gene matches: 4. There are 13 residues in the CDR3. Germline CDR1 SGHTA, CDR2 FQGNSA. The CDR3 DNA sequence: TGTGCCAGCAGCCCCAGGGGGAGCTACGAGCAGTACTTC. Protein product: CASSPRGSYEQYF.

This clonotype was counted only a few times. This sequence joins TRBV18 and TRBJ1-5; D is ambiguous. The CDR3 is 16 amino acids. Trimming stripped 1 base from V and 3 bases from J, with 13 bases between. Germline lookup yields CDR1 KGHSH and CDR2 LQKENI. This CDR3 reads CASSPLTIPDNQPQHF. CDR3 nucleotides: TGTGCCAGCTCACCACTCACTATACCCGACAATCAGCCCCAGCATTTT.

V is TRBV12-3 or TRBV12-4 and J is TRBJ2-2; D might be TRBD2 (6 bases). The CDR3 has 15 amino acids. Trimming cost V 6 bases and J 2 bases, with 13 bases left between them. The CDR3 protein is CASRSPGLNTGELFF. Here the CDR3 DNA reads TGTGCCAGCAGATCCCCGGGACTTAACACCGGGGAGCTGTTTTTT.

The V and J genes are TRBV18 and TRBJ2-4; a possible D gene is TRBD1 (6 bases). Trimming cost V 3 bases and J 4 bases, with 13 bases left between them. CDR1 is KGHSH and CDR2 is LQKENI in the germline V gene. The CDR3 is 15 residues long. The CDR3 protein is CASSPPRGPKNIQYF. CDR3 bases: TGTGCCAGCTCACCCCCCAGGGGTCCAAAAAACATTCAGTACTTC.

This clonotype was observed a few times. The chain is built from TRBV6-5 and TRBJ2-7; no definite D call. Germline V gene sequence: CDR1 MNHEY, CDR2 SVGAGI. There are 14 residues in the CDR3. The ends were cut back, 0 bases at V and 2 bases at J, with 8 bases in the middle. The CDR3 bases are TGTGCCAGCAGTTACTCGACTGGAGCCTACGAGCAGTACTTC. Its protein product is CASSYSTGAYEQYF.

This clonotype appeared many times. V is TRBV7-9 and J is TRBJ1-4, with no clear D. Per the germline V gene, CDR1 is SEHNR and CDR2 is FQNEAQ (reference sequence). Trimming removed 7 bases at V and 8 bases at J, with 14 bases between. The CDR3 totals 13 residues. CDR3 residues: CASTSRGTEKLFF. The DNA for the CDR3 is TGTGCCAGCACTTCTCGGGGTACCGAAAAACTGTTTTTT.

This clonotype appeared many times. The chain recombines TRBV28 with TRBJ2-5, with TRBD1 identical over 7 bases. With V trimmed by 2 bases and J by 2 bases, 5 bases remained unmatched. The germline V gene has CDR1 MDHEN and CDR2 SYDVKM. The CDR3 extends over 15 amino acids. CDR3 DNA: TGTGCCAGCAGTTTAGAGGGACAGTCGCAAGAGACCCAGTACTTC. Amino acid sequence: CASSLEGQSQETQYF. The full variable domain, with the rest looked up from reference TRBV28 and TRBJ2-5, is DVKVTQSSRYLVKRTGEKVFLECVQDMDHENMFWYRQDPGLGLRLIYFSYDVKMKEKGDIPEGYSVSREKKERFSLILESASTNQTSMYLCASSLEGQSQETQYFGPGTRLLVL.

Many counts were recorded for this clonotype. J is TRBJ2-7 and V is TRBV13, with 9 bases lining up with TRBD2. The CDR3 is 14 residues long. CDR1 is PRHDT, CDR2 FYEKMQ, per germline (reference sequence). V shed 5 bases, J shed 6 bases, and the junction held 8 bases outside the gene matches. The DNA for the CDR3 is TGTGCCAGCAGCGCCCGGGGACTAGCCCGCGAGCAGTACTTC. Translation: CASSARGLAREQYF.